These 12 T cell receptor beta chains share one sample of origin, sequenced in a study of CD8 T cells in Susac syndrome. After extraction with the RNeasy kit, about 0.5 to 1 ug of the RNA was reverse transcribed using random hexamers. From the immunoSEQ multiplex PCR reads, TCRdb called clonotypes with MiXCR, one entry per CDR3 protein. The profile shows 70,000 to 100,000 distinct CDR3 sequences, 95% to 96% of them singletons. The material sequenced was CD8+ T cells from PBMCs. Every receptor here comes from a human donor with Susac syndrome.

CDR3 protein: CASSQTGELFF. The CDR3 coding sequence is TGTGCCAGCTCCCAAACCGGGGAGCTGTTTTTT. The chain has TRBV9 and TRBJ2-2; unclear D gene. Germline V gives CDR1 SGDLS, CDR2 YYNGEE. V lost 7 bases to trimming and J lost 5 bases, with 6 bases between them. This CDR3 spans 11 amino acids.

The chain joins TRBV5-6 to TRBJ2-1; TRBD2 aligns across 14 bases. CDR3 length equals 16 residues. The germline gives CDR1 SGHDT, CDR2 YYEEEE. The V and J ends lost 0 bases and 7 bases, in that order; junction bases with no gene match: 3. The CDR3 nucleotides read TGTGCCAGCAGCTTGGTGGGACTAGCGGGAGCTAATGAGCAGTTCTTC. Its translation is CASSLVGLAGANEQFF.

This rearrangement joins TRBV15 to TRBJ2-6; tentatively, D is TRBD1 (5 bases). The CDR3 has 15 amino acids. The V gene's germline CDR1 is LNHNV and CDR2 YYDKDF (reference sequence). V was pared by 0 bases and J by 2 bases, with 5 bases between. The CDR3: CATSRDRAGANVLTF. CDR3 nucleotide sequence: TGTGCCACCAGCAGAGACAGGGCTGGGGCCAACGTCCTGACTTTC.

The gene calls are TRBV24-1 and TRBJ2-2, with 12 bases that match TRBD2. Trimming at V came to 4 bases and at J to 8 bases, leaving 4 bases not matched to a gene. This CDR3 is built from 15 residues. The germline gives CDR1 KGHDR, CDR2 SFDVKD. The CDR3 sequence: CATSELAGGAGELFF. The DNA for the CDR3 is TGTGCCACCAGTGAACTAGCGGGAGGTGCAGGGGAGCTGTTTTTT.

The count of this clonotype is one. This chain connects TRBV29-1 to TRBJ1-2; perhaps TRBD1 as D (6 bases). V lost 7 bases and J 8 bases, leaving 17 bases between the germline ends. The germline gives CDR1 SQVTM, CDR2 ANQGSEA. The CDR3 runs 12 residues. The CDR3 sequence: CSAEGDRAGYTF. The CDR3 nucleotides read TGCAGCGCCGAGGGGGACCGAGCGGGCTACACCTTC.

V is TRBV6-5 and J is TRBJ2-3; 8 nucleotides align to TRBD2. Germline CDR1 is MNHEY and CDR2 is SVGAGI. The CDR3 spans 13 residues. Trimming at V came to 8 bases and at J to 2 bases, leaving 3 bases not matched to a gene. Here the CDR3 DNA reads TGTGCCAGCGGGACTAGTTTCACAGATACGCAGTATTTT. Protein: CASGTSFTDTQYF.

The chain is built from TRBV28 and TRBJ2-3; D remains ambiguous. Germline V gene lookup returns CDR1 MDHEN and CDR2 SYDVKM. V lost 2 bases and J 6 bases, leaving 6 bases between the germline ends. CDR3 length: 12 amino acids. CDR3 coding DNA: TGTGCCAGCAGTTTAAATTTCGATACGCAGTATTTT. Its translation is CASSLNFDTQYF.

J is TRBJ1-2 and V is TRBV12-3 or TRBV12-4, with D possibly being TRBD1 (5 bases). The CDR3 sequence is 13 residues long. Deletions cut 6 bases from V and 6 bases from J, with 14 bases between. CDR3 nucleotides: TGTGCCAGCAGCGTACCGGGGCTGGATGGCTACACCTTC. Amino acids: CASSVPGLDGYTF.

This clonotype was detected once. This rearrangement joins TRBV9 to TRBJ2-7; a possible D gene is TRBD2 (6 bases). This CDR3 region has 15 residues. Trimming cost V 5 bases and J 3 bases, with 18 bases left between them. Germline V lookup: CDR1 SGDLS, CDR2 YYNGEE. The DNA of the CDR3 is TGTGCCAGCAGTCCCCGACTAGGTCATAACTACGAGCAGTACTTC. The encoded protein is CASSPRLGHNYEQYF.

The genes are TRBV27 and TRBJ2-5, with D possibly being TRBD2 (5 bases). Per germline, CDR1 MNHEY and CDR2 SMNVEV (reference sequence). V was shortened by 5 bases and J by 7 bases, with 11 bases between the two germline ends. CDR3 length equals 12 residues. The CDR3 sequence is CASSADGRTQYF. CDR3 nucleotides: TGTGCCAGCAGTGCCGATGGGAGGACCCAGTACTTC.

The chain carries TRBV9 and TRBJ2-3; D is possibly TRBD1 (5 bases). CDR3 length: 17 amino acids. Deletions cut 4 bases from V and 2 bases from J, with 20 bases between. Germline-derived CDR1 and CDR2 are SGDLS and YYNGEE. CDR3 residues: CASSTRLFQGITDTQYF. The CDR3 DNA follows: TGTGCCAGCAGCACCCGTCTATTTCAGGGAATCACAGATACGCAGTATTTT.

This chain connects TRBV20-1 to TRBJ2-1; 7 bases are a match to TRBD1. The J segment lost 8 bases and the V segment lost 0 bases, leaving 4 bases of the junction unmatched. CDR3 length equals 13 residues. Looked up from germline, CDR1 is DFQATT and CDR2 is SNEGSKA (reference sequence). This CDR3 is CSARDRQGHEQFF. As DNA, the CDR3 is TGCAGTGCTAGAGATCGACAGGGTCATGAGCAGTTCTTC.